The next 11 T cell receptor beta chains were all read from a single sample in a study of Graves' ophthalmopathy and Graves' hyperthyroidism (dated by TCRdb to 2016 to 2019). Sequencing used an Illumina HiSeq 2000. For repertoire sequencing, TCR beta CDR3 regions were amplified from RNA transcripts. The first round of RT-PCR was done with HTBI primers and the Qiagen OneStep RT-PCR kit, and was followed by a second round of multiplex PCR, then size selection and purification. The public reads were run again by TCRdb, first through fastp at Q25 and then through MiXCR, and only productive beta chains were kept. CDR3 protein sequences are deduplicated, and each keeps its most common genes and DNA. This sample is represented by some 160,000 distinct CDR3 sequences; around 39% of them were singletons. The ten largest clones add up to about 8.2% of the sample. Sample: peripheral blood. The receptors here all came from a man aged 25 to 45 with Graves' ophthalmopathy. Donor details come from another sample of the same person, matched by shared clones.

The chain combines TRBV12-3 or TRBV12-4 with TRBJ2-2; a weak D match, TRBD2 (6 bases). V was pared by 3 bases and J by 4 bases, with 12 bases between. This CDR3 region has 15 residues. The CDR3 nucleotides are TGTGCCAGCAGTTTTCAGTTCGGGGGCACCGGGGAGCTGTTTTTT. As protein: CASSFQFGGTGELFF.

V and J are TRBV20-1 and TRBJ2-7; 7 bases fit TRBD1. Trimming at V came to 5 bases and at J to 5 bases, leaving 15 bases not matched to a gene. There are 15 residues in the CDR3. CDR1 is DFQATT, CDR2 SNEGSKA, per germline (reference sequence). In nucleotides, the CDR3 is TGCAGTGCTCGCACCGGGACAGCCAGGGCGAACGAGCAGTACTTC. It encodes CSARTGTARANEQYF.

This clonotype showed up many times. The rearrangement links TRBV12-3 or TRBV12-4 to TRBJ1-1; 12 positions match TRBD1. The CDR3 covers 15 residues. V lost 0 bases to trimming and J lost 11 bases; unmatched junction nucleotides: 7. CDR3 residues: CASSLAMGQGARAFF. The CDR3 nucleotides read TGTGCCAGCAGTTTAGCGATGGGACAGGGGGCTCGGGCTTTCTTT.

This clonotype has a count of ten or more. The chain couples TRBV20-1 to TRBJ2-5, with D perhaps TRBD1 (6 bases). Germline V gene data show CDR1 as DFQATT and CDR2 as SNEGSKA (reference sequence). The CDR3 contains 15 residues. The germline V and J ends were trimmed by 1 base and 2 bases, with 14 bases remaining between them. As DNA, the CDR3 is TGCAGTGCTAGAGTAGGGGGAGCCGCTCAAGAGACCCAGTACTTC. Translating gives CSARVGGAAQETQYF.

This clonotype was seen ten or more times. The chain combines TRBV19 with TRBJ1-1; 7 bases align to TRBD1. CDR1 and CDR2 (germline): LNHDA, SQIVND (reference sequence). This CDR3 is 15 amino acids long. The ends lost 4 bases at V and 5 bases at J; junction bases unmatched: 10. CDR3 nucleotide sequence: TGTGCCAGTAGTACCCGGACAGGTTCGAGAACTGAAGCTTTCTTT. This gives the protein CASSTRTGSRTEAFF.

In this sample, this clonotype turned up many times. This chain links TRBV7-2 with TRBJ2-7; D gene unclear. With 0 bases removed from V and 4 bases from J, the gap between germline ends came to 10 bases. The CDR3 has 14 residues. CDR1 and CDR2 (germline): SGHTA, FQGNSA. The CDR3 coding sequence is TGTGCCAGCAGCTTAGCGGGTTCTAGATACGAGCAGTACTTC. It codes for CASSLAGSRYEQYF.

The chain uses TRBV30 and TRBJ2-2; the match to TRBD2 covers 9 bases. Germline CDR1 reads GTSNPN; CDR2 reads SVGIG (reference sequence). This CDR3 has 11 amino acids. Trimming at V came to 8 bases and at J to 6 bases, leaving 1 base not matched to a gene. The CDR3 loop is CAGGGAGELFF. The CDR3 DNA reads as TGTGCCGGCGGGGGGGCCGGGGAGCTGTTTTTT.

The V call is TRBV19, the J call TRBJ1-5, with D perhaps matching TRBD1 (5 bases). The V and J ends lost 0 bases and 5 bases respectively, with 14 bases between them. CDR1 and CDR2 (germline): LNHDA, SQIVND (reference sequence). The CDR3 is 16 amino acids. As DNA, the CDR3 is TGTGCCAGTAGTATAGATTTAGTACAGGAGTATCAGCCCCAGCATTTT. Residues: CASSIDLVQEYQPQHF.

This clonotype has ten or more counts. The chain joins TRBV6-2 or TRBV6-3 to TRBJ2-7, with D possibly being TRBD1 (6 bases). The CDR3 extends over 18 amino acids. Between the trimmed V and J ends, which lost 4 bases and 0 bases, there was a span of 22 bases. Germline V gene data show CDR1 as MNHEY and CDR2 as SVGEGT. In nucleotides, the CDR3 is TGTGCCAGCAGTTCTCGGGACATTCGACCGGGGTACTCCTACGAGCAGTACTTC. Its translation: CASSSRDIRPGYSYEQYF.

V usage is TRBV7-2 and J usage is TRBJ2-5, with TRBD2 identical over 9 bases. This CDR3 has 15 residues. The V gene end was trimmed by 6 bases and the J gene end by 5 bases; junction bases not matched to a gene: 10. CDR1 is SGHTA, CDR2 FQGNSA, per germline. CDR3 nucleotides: TGTGCCAGCAGTTTCGGACTAGCGAGCATGGAGACCCAGTACTTC. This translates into CASSFGLASMETQYF.

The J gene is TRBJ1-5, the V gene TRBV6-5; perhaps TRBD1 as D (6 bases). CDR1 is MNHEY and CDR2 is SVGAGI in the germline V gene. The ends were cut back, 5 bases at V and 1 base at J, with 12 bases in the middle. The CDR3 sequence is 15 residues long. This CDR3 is CASSIQGWSNQPQHF. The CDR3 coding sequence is TGTGCCAGCAGTATACAGGGTTGGAGCAATCAGCCCCAGCATTTT.